The rows below give T cell receptor beta chains drawn from one sample of a study of CXCR3-negative and CXCR3-positive naive CD8 T cells. TCRdb reprocessed the 5' RACE reads and reports one entry per CDR3 protein, with no DNA. The sample includes about 130,000 distinct CDR3 sequences. Sequencing was performed on naive CXCR3- CD8+ T cells from blood. Every receptor here comes from a human donor in good health. Some clones in this sample may be carry-over from other donors' samples. The CDR3 runs from the conserved cysteine through the conserved F or W.

j_call v_call cdr3_aa
TRBJ2-1 TRBV27 CASSRGTGGLNEQFF
TRBJ2-3 TRBV28 CASSTTSGYPGADTQYF
TRBJ2-4 TRBV20-1 CSARVLGSEGAKNIQYF
TRBJ2-7 TRBV7-8 CASSLWGQGGEQYF
TRBJ2-1 TRBV11-2 CASSLGFRGEYNEQFF
TRBJ2-7 TRBV14 CASSQVNREQYF
TRBJ2-1 TRBV29-1 CTTFRETGVYEQFF
TRBJ2-7 TRBV6-6 CASSSLLAGGAGEQYF
TRBJ2-1 TRBV29-1 CSGTGTDYNEQFF
TRBJ2-1 TRBV7-6 CASSWTSGGNNEQFF
TRBJ2-3 TRBV6-5 CASSYSKLAGGPVVDTQYF
TRBJ2-1 TRBV19 CASSLAGFNYNEQFF
TRBJ1-5 TRBV7-2 CASSWANGNQPQHF
TRBJ2-1 TRBV6-5 CASSFGQGANEQFF
TRBJ2-7 TRBV6-1 CASSADREVFYEQYF
TRBJ2-7 TRBV24-1 CATSMGYEQYF
TRBJ1-2 TRBV6-1 CASSEGQVEANYGYTF
TRBJ2-7 TRBV29-1 CSVESVGQVYEQYF
TRBJ1-3 TRBV12-3/TRBV12-4 CASSPDRDGSGNTIYF
TRBJ2-7 TRBV30 CAWTFVRTGPYEQYF
TRBJ2-7 TRBV29-1 CSGSVGDEQYF
TRBJ2-1 TRBV5-4 CASSLRHGAEQFF
TRBJ2-7 TRBV19 CASSGSAYEQYF
TRBJ2-1 TRBV6-2/TRBV6-3 CASSYSKGLPFFNEQFF
TRBJ2-1 TRBV7-9 CASSPDHVGVRGNEQFF
TRBJ2-1 TRBV27 CASSPVGLYNEQFF
TRBJ2-7 TRBV25-1 CASSDWDRGAYEQYF
TRBJ2-5 TRBV11-2 CASSPGTGLETQYF
TRBJ2-7 TRBV29-1 CSVVQGPYEQYF
TRBJ1-4 TRBV7-9 CASSFFGQGAFNEKLFF
TRBJ2-7 TRBV7-9 CASSAYRGGVGEQYF
TRBJ2-3 TRBV7-2 CASSTGLLDTQYF
TRBJ2-5 TRBV19 CASSIGTGEETQYF
TRBJ2-5 TRBV7-9 CASSLGDWATQYF
TRBJ2-5 TRBV28 CASSSPPLVLETQYF
TRBJ2-4 TRBV14 CASSQMTSGAKNIQYF
TRBJ2-1 TRBV4-1 CASSLGGSETAYNEQFF
TRBJ2-1 TRBV28 CASSPSGRDPNEQFF
TRBJ1-5 TRBV28 CASSTGQNSNQPQHF
TRBJ1-1 TRBV29-1 CSVVGREREAFF
TRBJ1-2 TRBV25-1 CASSDLGQGAYGYTF
TRBJ2-7 TRBV7-8 CASSLYGSYEQYF
TRBJ1-5 TRBV28 CASSLWTGGNQPQHF
TRBJ2-7 TRBV7-8 CASSLADLGSYEQYF
TRBJ2-3 TRBV28 CASSWNPLAGGRPDTQYF
TRBJ2-4 TRBV5-6 CASSFGQTKYF
TRBJ2-1 TRBV27 CASSQGGSYNEQFF
TRBJ2-5 TRBV28 CASSPKASPQETQYF